These 27 T cell receptor beta chains originate from one sample sequenced in a study of blood T cell repertoires in COVID-19. Clones were sequenced by immunoSEQ multiplex PCR, and TCRdb holds only the in-frame ones, with some missing. The table has some 150,000 clones, 75% to 85% seen once. Sequencing used peripheral blood. Receptor source: a woman of 80 years or more with active or convalescent COVID-19.

The gene calls are TRBV7-9 and TRBJ2-1, with D unclear. Looked up from germline, CDR1 is SEHNR and CDR2 is FQNEAQ (reference sequence). The CDR3 is 11 amino acids. V was shortened by 5 bases and J by 6 bases, with 5 bases between the two germline ends. CDR3 in amino acids: CASSTINEQFF. DNA of the CDR3: TGTGCCAGCAGCACTATCAATGAGCAGTTCTTC.

The V gene is TRBV3-1 (or the pseudogene TRBV3-2), the J gene TRBJ2-3; 15 bases map to TRBD2. V lost 2 bases to trimming and J lost 0 bases; unmatched junction nucleotides: 6. The CDR3 length is 19 residues. Germline lookup yields CDR1 LGHDT and CDR2 YNNKEL (reference sequence). The CDR3 DNA reads TGTGCCAGCAGCCAACCTGGACTAGCGGGGGGGCTAAGCACAGATACGCAGTATTTT. As protein: CASSQPGLAGGLSTDTQYF.

This clone was recorded many times. This chain uses TRBV27 with TRBJ2-1; D might be TRBD1 (6 bases). CDR1 and CDR2 from the germline V gene are MNHEY and SMNVEV (reference sequence). This CDR3 contains 15 residues. Trimming left V 7 bases short and J 0 bases short, with 13 bases between. The chain's CDR3 is CASKMGQVSYNEQFF. CDR3 DNA sequence: TGTGCCAGCAAGATGGGACAAGTCTCCTACAATGAGCAGTTCTTC.

This clone turned up a few times. The chain is built from TRBV7-2 and TRBJ2-5; D might be TRBD2 (7 bases). The CDR3 runs to 13 residues. Trimming stripped 10 bases from V and 5 bases from J, with 17 bases between. Germline V gene data show CDR1 as SGHTA and CDR2 as FQGNSA. This CDR3 is CATSRGGGETQYF. CDR3 coding DNA: TGTGCCACCTCACGAGGGGGAGGGGAGACCCAGTACTTC. Variable domain in full (rest from reference TRBV7-2 and TRBJ2-5): GAGVSQSPSNKVTEKGKDVELRCDPISGHTALYWYRQSLGQGLEFLIYFQGNSAPDKSGLPSDRFSAERTGGSVSTLTIQRTQQEDSAVYLCATSRGGGETQYFGPGTRLLVL.

This sequence joins TRBV5-5 and TRBJ2-1; D is uncertain. Germline V gene sequence: CDR1 SGHKS, CDR2 YYEKEE (reference sequence). Trimming pared 1 base from V and 3 bases from J, leaving 5 bases between. This CDR3 contains 13 residues. The CDR3 reads CASSLRDYNEQFF. CDR3 in DNA: TGTGCCAGCAGCTTGAGAGACTACAATGAGCAGTTCTTC.

About this clone: This specimen includes other DNA sequences encoding the same CDR3. V is TRBV7-9 and J is TRBJ1-1, with TRBD1 matching 10 bases. Germline CDR1 is SEHNR and CDR2 is FQNEAQ (reference sequence). The V gene end was trimmed by 5 bases and the J gene end by 4 bases; junction bases not matched to a gene: 1. This CDR3 is 13 amino acids long. The CDR3: CASSRTGGTEAFF. The CDR3 DNA is TGTGCCAGCAGCCGGACAGGGGGCACTGAAGCTTTCTTT.

The rearrangement links TRBV2 to TRBJ2-4, with a tentative D call TRBD1 (5 bases). The CDR3 contains 15 residues. Trimming shortened V by 3 bases and J by 1 base, and 10 bases separated the two germline ends. CDR1 is SNHLY, CDR2 FYNNEI, per germline. In DNA form, the CDR3 reads TGTGCCAGCAGTGATTCACAGGTGGCCAAAAACATTCAGTACTTC. Residues: CASSDSQVAKNIQYF.

In this sample, this clone turned up many times. The chain carries TRBV7-9 and TRBJ1-2; D not resolved. The V gene lost 5 bases and the J gene lost 7 bases, with 8 bases spanning the gap. Germline V lookup: CDR1 SEHNR, CDR2 FQNEAQ (reference sequence). The CDR3 runs to 11 residues. CDR3 loop: CASSRYGGYTF. The DNA for the CDR3 is TGTGCCAGCAGCCGGTACGGTGGCTACACCTTC.

This rearrangement joins TRBV23-1 to TRBJ2-2; 9 positions agree with TRBD1. TRBV23-1 is an open reading frame, and its role is uncertain. This CDR3 contains 17 residues. V lost 4 bases and J lost 5; bases outside the gene matches: 11. The CDR3 protein is CASSLPYRGRRTGELFF. In DNA, the CDR3 is TGCGCCAGCAGTCTGCCCTACAGGGGGCGGCGGACCGGGGAGCTGTTTTTT.

This sequence joins TRBV19 and TRBJ1-1, with TRBD1 matching 8 bases. This CDR3 spans 15 amino acids. CDR1 is LNHDA, CDR2 SQIVND, per germline (reference sequence). V was pared by 6 bases and J by 5 bases, with 11 bases of the junction left unmatched. The CDR3 spells CASRLIRTGRTEAFF. DNA of the CDR3: TGTGCCAGTAGACTAATAAGGACAGGGAGGACTGAAGCTTTCTTT.

V gene TRBV6-4 combines with J gene TRBJ1-6; weak D call: TRBD1 (6 bases). V lost 5 bases and J 7 bases, leaving 9 bases between the germline ends. Per germline, CDR1 MRHNA and CDR2 SNTAGT. The CDR3 has 13 residues. Here the CDR3 DNA reads TGTGCCAGCAGTCAGGACAGAAATTCACCCCTCCACTTT. Amino acids: CASSQDRNSPLHF.

This chain links TRBV10-3 with TRBJ2-3; the D is unclear. This CDR3 is built from 14 residues. Germline V gene data show CDR1 as ENHRY and CDR2 as SYGVKD. Trimming shortened V by 3 bases and J by 0 bases, and 7 bases separated the two germline ends. The CDR3 nucleotides read TGTGCCATCAGTGATAAGCTTAGCACAGATACGCAGTATTTT. Translated, it gives CAISDKLSTDTQYF.

This rearrangement joins TRBV27 to TRBJ2-7; 11 nucleotides agree with TRBD1. Germline trimming cut 6 bases from V and 3 bases from J; bases unmatched to any gene: 13. CDR1 is MNHEY and CDR2 is SMNVEV in the germline V gene (reference sequence). This CDR3 region has 17 residues. The CDR3 is CASRGGTGGLEHYEQYF. In nucleotides, the CDR3 is TGTGCCAGCAGGGGGGGGACAGGGGGTCTGGAACACTACGAGCAGTACTTC.

The rearrangement joins TRBV4-3 to TRBJ1-2; D might be TRBD1 (5 bases). CDR1 and CDR2 from the germline V gene are LGHNA and YSLEER. The V end was cut by 0 bases, the J end by 3 bases, with 17 bases between. The CDR3 runs 17 residues. The CDR3 coding sequence is TGCGCCAGCAGCCAAGAAGGCCGCGGGACGAAACACTATGGCTACACCTTC. It specifies CASSQEGRGTKHYGYTF.

This chain uses TRBV6-2 or TRBV6-3 with TRBJ2-1; a weak D match, TRBD2 (6 bases). The CDR3 is made up of 15 amino acids. Germline assignment: CDR1 MNHEY and CDR2 SVGEGT. Deletions cut 5 bases from V and 4 bases from J, with 15 bases between. CDR3 amino acids: CASSAYGTGYNEQFF. Here the CDR3 DNA reads TGTGCCAGCAGTGCTTATGGGACTGGATACAATGAGCAGTTCTTC.

The CDR3 loop reads CAWVGQGVVFGYTF. The CDR3 DNA reads TGTGCCTGGGTGGGACAGGGAGTTGTGTTTGGCTACACCTTC. V is TRBV30 and J is TRBJ1-2; 9 positions match TRBD1. With 5 bases clipped from V and 7 bases from J, the junction kept 11 bases outside the gene matches. CDR1 is GTSNPN and CDR2 is SVGIG in the germline V gene (reference sequence). The CDR3 runs to 14 residues.

This chain links TRBV6-5 with TRBJ1-2, with a tentative D call TRBD1 (5 bases). Germline CDR1 and CDR2: MNHEY and SVGAGI. V lost 0 bases and J lost 4, with 9 bases in between. The CDR3 loop spans 14 amino acids. CDR3 DNA sequence: TGTGCCAGCAGTTACTCGAGGCAGGGCTATGGCTACACCTTC. Translation gives CASSYSRQGYGYTF.

The chain joins TRBV10-2 to TRBJ2-7; 7 bases match TRBD1. CDR3 size: 14 residues. Trimming removed 5 bases from V and 0 bases from J; junction bases left unmatched: 4. Germline CDR1 and CDR2: WSHSY and SAAADI. CDR3 nucleotide sequence: TGCGCCAGCAGTCGGGACAGCATCTCCTACGAGCAGTACTTC. Amino acid sequence: CASSRDSISYEQYF.

J is TRBJ1-5 and V is TRBV5-8; no clear D. Per germline, CDR1 SGHTS and CDR2 YDEGEE. The CDR3 contains 15 residues. The V and J ends lost 4 bases and 4 bases respectively, with 15 bases between them. The CDR3 protein is CASSPTGSRNQPQHF. As DNA, the CDR3 is TGTGCCAGCAGCCCCACCGGGAGTCGAAATCAGCCCCAGCATTTT.

The V call is TRBV28, the J call TRBJ2-1; possible D gene TRBD2, 7 bases. CDR1 MDHEN and CDR2 SYDVKM come from the germline V gene. CDR3 length: 14 amino acids. The V gene lost 4 bases and the J gene lost 8 bases, with 15 bases spanning the gap. In nucleotides, the CDR3 is TGTGCCAGCAGTTCCGGGGGGCTGGGTTATGAGCAGTTCTTC. Translated: CASSSGGLGYEQFF.

This clone was counted a few times. The CDR3 DNA follows: TGTGCCAGCACCACCCTAGGGCAGGGCGTAGGTGAGCAGTTCTTC. Residues: CASTTLGQGVGEQFF. The V call is TRBV5-4, the J call TRBJ2-1, with TRBD1 as a possible D gene (5 bases). CDR1 and CDR2 from the germline V gene are SGHNT and YYREEE (reference sequence). V gave up 6 bases and J gave up 9 bases, with 22 bases separating them. CDR3 size: 15 residues. Drawing the rest from reference TRBV5-4 and TRBJ2-1, the complete variable domain is ETGVTQSPTHLIKTRGQQVTLRCSSQSGHNTVSWYQQALGQGPQFIFQYYREEENGRGNFPPRFSGLQFPNYSSELNVNALELDDSALYLCASTTLGQGVGEQFFGPGTRLTVL.

This chain connects TRBV30 to TRBJ1-1; 9 nucleotides match TRBD1. CDR3 size: 15 residues. Germline V gene lookup returns CDR1 GTSNPN and CDR2 SVGIG (reference sequence). V trimming: 4 bases; J trimming: 5 bases; junction bases outside the gene matches: 11. CDR3: CAWTGRYRGQTEAFF. CDR3 nucleotide sequence: TGTGCCTGGACCGGTAGATACAGGGGGCAAACTGAAGCTTTCTTT.

This clone has only one observation. The J gene is TRBJ1-2, the V gene TRBV3-1 (or the pseudogene TRBV3-2); no clear D gene. The V end was cut by 1 base, the J end by 4 bases, with 10 bases between. The CDR3 spans 14 residues. Germline CDR1 LGHDT, CDR2 YNNKEL (reference sequence). The CDR3 region has the DNA TGTGCCAGCAGCCAAGGATGGCAGGCCTATGGCTACACCTTC. Protein: CASSQGWQAYGYTF.

This clone was counted a few times. The gene calls are TRBV5-4 and TRBJ1-2, with TRBD1 matching 7 bases. Looked up from germline, CDR1 is SGHNT and CDR2 is YYREEE (reference sequence). Trimming took 3 bases from V and 8 from J; bases not matched to a gene: 7. This CDR3 is built from 13 residues. The CDR3 coding sequence is TGTGCCAGCAGCTCCGGGACAGACGAGGGCTACACCTTC. Amino acids: CASSSGTDEGYTF.

The rearrangement joins TRBV5-1 to TRBJ2-5, with D hard to call. This CDR3 region has 13 residues. From germline, CDR1 is SGHRS and CDR2 YFSETQ. V was shortened by 0 bases and J by 1 base, with 4 bases between the two germline ends. CDR3 DNA: TGCGCCAGCAGCTTGGGCAGCCAAGAGACCCAGTACTTC. Translating it yields CASSLGSQETQYF.

V gene TRBV27 combines with J gene TRBJ2-2, with D possibly matching TRBD1 (6 bases). Germline V gene sequence: CDR1 MNHEY, CDR2 SMNVEV (reference sequence). The CDR3 is 16 residues long. Trimming took 2 bases from V and 0 from J, leaving 10 bases between them. CDR3 protein: CASSLLGQTNTGELFF. DNA for the CDR3: TGTGCCAGCAGTTTACTCGGACAGACGAACACCGGGGAGCTGTTTTTT.

The chain employs TRBV30 and TRBJ1-5; D not resolved. The germline V gene encodes CDR1 GTSNPN and CDR2 SVGIG (reference sequence). The CDR3 is 16 residues long. The V gene lost 0 bases and the J gene lost 4 bases, with 16 bases spanning the gap. The CDR3 here is CAWSVRGGRGNQPQHF. CDR3 in DNA: TGTGCCTGGAGTGTACGTGGAGGGCGGGGTAATCAGCCCCAGCATTTT.